This T cell receptor beta chain comes out of a study of T cell responses to AZD1222 COVID-19 vaccine. In its sample, this clone ranks as medium-sized (0.01 to 0.1%). The CDR3 runs 14 residues. Trimming took off 7 bases at V and 6 bases at J, with 19 bases between the two ends. CDR1 is WSHSY and CDR2 is SAAADI in the germline V gene. Sequencing used immunoSEQ multiplex PCR; TCRdb keeps in-frame clones, though not all of them. Counted here are 100,000 to 150,000 clones, roughly 88% occurring once; the ten biggest clones make up around a quarter. The sequencing used peripheral blood, collected 28 days after the second AZD1222 dose. J is TRBJ2-7 and V is TRBV10-2; a possible D gene is TRBD2 (6 bases). The receptor was isolated from an adult who received the AZD1222 COVID-19 vaccine. The CDR3 sequence is CASTLTSLSGEQYF. In DNA form, the CDR3 reads TGCGCCAGCACCTTAACTAGCCTCTCCGGCGAGCAGTACTTC.